Below, 23 T cell receptor beta chains from the same sample are listed, as sequenced in a study of beta chain features in type 1 diabetes. The isolated RNA, all of it, was reverse transcribed, so expressed TCRB transcripts were what got sequenced. Clones were read by immunoSEQ multiplex PCR, and TCRdb kept only the in-frame ones, dropping some. Here the sample spans about 340,000 clones, roughly 8% being singletons. Sequenced sample: central memory CD4+ T cells from blood. The receptor set was obtained from a woman between 18 and 29 years old in good health.

The rearrangement uses TRBV9 and TRBJ2-3; weak D call: TRBD1 (6 bases). CDR1 is SGDLS and CDR2 is YYNGEE in the germline V gene. V lost 2 bases to trimming and J lost 2 bases, with 9 bases between them. The CDR3 is 14 amino acids. The CDR3 DNA follows: TGTGCCAGCAGCGTCACAGGGTTCACAGATACGCAGTATTTT. Protein sequence: CASSVTGFTDTQYF.

This clone occurred many times. The J gene is TRBJ2-5, the V gene TRBV19, with 7 bases fitting TRBD2. V was pared by 10 bases and J by 5 bases, with 10 bases of the junction left unmatched. CDR3 length: 13 residues. CDR1 and CDR2 (germline): LNHDA, SQIVND (reference sequence). As DNA, the CDR3 is TGTGCCACTGGGAGGGGCTTCCGGGAGACCCAGTACTTC. Translated, it gives CATGRGFRETQYF.

The chain couples TRBV18 to TRBJ2-7; 10 positions agree with TRBD2. The ends lost 2 bases at V and 5 bases at J; junction bases unmatched: 9. Per the germline V gene, CDR1 is KGHSH and CDR2 is LQKENI. The CDR3 is made up of 16 amino acids. The CDR3 sequence is CASSPGPSGSVDEQYF. The CDR3 nucleotides are TGTGCCAGCTCACCAGGACCTAGCGGGAGTGTCGACGAGCAGTACTTC.

This clone was detected a few times. Sequence at one end of the junction differs from germline and may be a read error. The rearrangement joins TRBV7-7 to TRBJ2-1, with D possibly being TRBD2 (5 bases). The CDR3 spans 13 residues. Germline V gives CDR1 SSHAT, CDR2 FNYEAQ (reference sequence). The chain's CDR3 is CASSFGGDNEQFF. The CDR3 nucleotides are TGTGCTAGCAGCTTTGGAGGTGACAATGAGCAGTTCTTC.

This clone appeared many times. Distinct nucleotide sequences in the sample also encode this CDR3. The chain links TRBV16 to TRBJ2-7; D not certain. Germline V gene lookup returns CDR1 KGHSY and CDR2 FQNENV. The CDR3 runs 13 residues. V shed 0 bases and J shed 1 base, with 4 bases lying between them. The CDR3 DNA is TGTGCCAGCAGCCAATCGGGGTCCTACGAGCAGTACTTC. The encoded protein is CASSQSGSYEQYF.

This clone was seen only a few times. CDR3 sequence: CASSPTMTYEQYF. CDR3 sequence (DNA): TGTGCCAGCAGCCCGACAATGACCTACGAGCAGTACTTC. The V call is TRBV7-2, the J call TRBJ2-7; D is ambiguous. The CDR3 is 13 residues long. V was clipped by 5 bases and J by 2 bases, with 10 bases between them. Germline CDR1 SGHTA, CDR2 FQGNSA.

The V and J genes are TRBV5-8 and TRBJ1-1; D uncertain. The CDR3 has 15 amino acids. V was trimmed by 0 bases and J by 1 base, leaving 10 bases between them. Germline values: CDR1 SGHTS, CDR2 YDEGEE. CDR3 sequence (DNA): TGTGCCAGCAGCTTGGACCCCAGAGGGAACACTGAAGCTTTCTTT. The encoded protein is CASSLDPRGNTEAFF. The full variable domain, with the rest looked up from reference TRBV5-8 and TRBJ1-1, is EAGVTQSPTHLIKTRGQQATLRCSPISGHTSVYWYQQALGLGLQFLLWYDEGEERNRGNFPPRFSGRQFPNYSSELNVNALELEDSALYLCASSLDPRGNTEAFFGQGTRLTVV.

J is TRBJ2-7 and V is TRBV6-5; D may correspond to TRBD1 or TRBD2 (5 bases each). The CDR3 is 13 residues long. Germline CDR1 MNHEY, CDR2 SVGAGI. Trimming stripped 6 bases from V and 7 bases from J, with 16 bases between. The CDR3 region has the DNA TGTGCCAGCAGACGGGACCGCGACAGAGAGCAGTACTTC. This translates into CASRRDRDREQYF.

This rearrangement joins TRBV15 to TRBJ2-3; D is unresolved. This CDR3 has 15 residues. The germline V gene has CDR1 LNHNV and CDR2 YYDKDF (reference sequence). Trimming pared 0 bases from V and 0 bases from J, leaving 7 bases between. The CDR3 bases are TGTGCCACCAGCAGAGAAACGGGCAGCACAGATACGCAGTATTTT. Its protein is CATSRETGSTDTQYF.

As to this clone: This same CDR3 is encoded by further DNA sequences in the sample. The V gene is TRBV4-3, the J gene TRBJ2-3; 9 nucleotides match TRBD1. CDR3 length equals 14 residues. The trim removed 4 bases at V and 3 bases at J, leaving 2 bases unmatched. The germline gives CDR1 LGHNA, CDR2 YSLEER. CDR3 coding DNA: TGCGCCAGCAGCCCGGGACAGGGAACAGATACGCAGTATTTT. Translation gives CASSPGQGTDTQYF.

The chain links TRBV5-6 to TRBJ1-1; no reliable D call. The CDR3 has 14 residues. Trimming left V 5 bases short and J 0 bases short, with 11 bases between. The germline V gene encodes CDR1 SGHDT and CDR2 YYEEEE. CDR3 residues: CASSRGIVNTEAFF. The CDR3 DNA follows: TGTGCCAGCAGTCGTGGAATAGTGAACACTGAAGCTTTCTTT.

This clone was seen more than once but under ten times. V usage is TRBV29-1 and J usage is TRBJ1-2, with D possibly matching TRBD1 (5 bases). Germline CDR1 and CDR2: SQVTM and ANQGSEA. CDR3 length equals 12 residues. V was cut by 3 bases and J by 6 bases, with 11 bases left in between. This chain's CDR3 is CSVEGSGDGYTF. CDR3 DNA: TGCAGCGTTGAGGGGTCGGGGGATGGCTACACCTTC.

This clone has only a few counts. The chain links TRBV2 to TRBJ2-1; TRBD2 agrees at 7 bases. CDR3 size: 15 residues. Per germline, CDR1 SNHLY and CDR2 FYNNEI. The V and J ends lost 6 bases and 7 bases, in that order; junction bases with no gene match: 12. CDR3 nucleotides: TGTGCCAGCAGGGCCCAGGGAGGGGTATTGAATGAGCAGTTCTTC. Translating gives CASRAQGGVLNEQFF.

This rearrangement joins TRBV2 to TRBJ1-1, with D uncertain. CDR1 is SNHLY and CDR2 is FYNNEI in the germline V gene. V shed 7 bases and J shed 1 base, with 16 bases lying between them. This CDR3 has 15 amino acids. CDR3 nucleotides: TGTGCCAGCACGGAAAGGAACAGTCAGAACACTGAAGCTTTCTTT. It codes for CASTERNSQNTEAFF.

This clone has more than one count but fewer than ten. The chain is built from TRBV5-1 and TRBJ1-1; 7 positions match TRBD1. Germline V gene lookup returns CDR1 SGHRS and CDR2 YFSETQ. The CDR3 is 11 amino acids. Germline trimming cut 8 bases from V and 9 bases from J; bases unmatched to any gene: 7. CDR3 loop: CASFQGGKAFF. In DNA, the CDR3 is TGCGCCAGTTTCCAGGGGGGAAAAGCTTTCTTT.

V gene TRBV4-1 combines with J gene TRBJ2-1; D not resolved. The CDR3 has 17 residues. CDR1 MGHRA and CDR2 YSYEKL come from the germline V gene. V was cut by 3 bases and J by 2 bases, with 17 bases left in between. CDR3 sequence reads: CASSHAAPARPYNEQFF. Written as DNA, the CDR3 is TGCGCCAGCAGCCATGCCGCCCCGGCTAGACCCTACAATGAGCAGTTCTTC.

V usage is TRBV7-2 and J usage is TRBJ2-7, with a tentative D call TRBD1 (6 bases). CDR3 length equals 12 residues. With 1 base removed from V and 12 bases from J, the gap between germline ends came to 13 bases. The germline V gene encodes CDR1 SGHTA and CDR2 FQGNSA. The CDR3, as DNA: TGTGCCAGCAGCTTAGGATCAGGGGCTCGGTACTTC. Residues: CASSLGSGARYF.

The J gene is TRBJ2-1, the V gene TRBV5-6; D may be TRBD2 (6 bases). The CDR3 totals 12 residues. CDR1 and CDR2 (germline): SGHDT, YYEEEE. The V gene lost 0 bases and the J gene lost 11 bases, with 9 bases spanning the gap. The CDR3 coding sequence is TGTGCCAGCAGCTTGGCCGCGGGACAGCAGTTCTTC. Its translation: CASSLAAGQQFF.

This chain uses TRBV5-4 with TRBJ2-5, with 7 bases lining up with TRBD2. The germline CDR1 and CDR2 sequences are SGHNT and YYREEE (reference sequence). After removal of 4 bases from V and 2 bases from J, the junction contained 5 bases not matched to a gene. The CDR3 has 14 amino acids. CDR3 nucleotides: TGTGCCAGCAGCAAGCGGGACGGACAAGAGACCCAGTACTTC. This codes for CASSKRDGQETQYF. The variable domain in full, completed from reference TRBV5-4 and TRBJ2-5, reads ETGVTQSPTHLIKTRGQQVTLRCSSQSGHNTVSWYQQALGQGPQFIFQYYREEENGRGNFPPRFSGLQFPNYSSELNVNALELDDSALYLCASSKRDGQETQYFGPGTRLLVL.

V usage is TRBV4-3 and J usage is TRBJ2-1; unclear D gene. V was cut by 5 bases and J by 6 bases, with 11 bases left in between. CDR1 and CDR2 from the germline V gene are LGHNA and YSLEER. The CDR3 consists of 13 residues. In DNA form, the CDR3 reads TGCGCCAGCAGCTATCAGCTAGTCAATGAGCAGTTCTTC. The encoded protein is CASSYQLVNEQFF.

The chain has TRBV6-5 and TRBJ2-5; the D gene is possibly TRBD2 (6 bases). The better agreement between TRBJ2-7 and the DNA end casts doubt on the J call. The CDR3 has 14 amino acids. Germline V CDR1 and CDR2: MNHEY, SVGAGI. The DNA for the CDR3 is TGTGCCAGCAGGGAACTTAGCGGCCCCTACGAGCAGTACTTC. Amino acid sequence: CASRELSGPYEQYF.

The V call is TRBV7-2, the J call TRBJ1-1; 10 bases line up with TRBD1. The length of the CDR3 is 15 residues. The J segment lost 5 bases and the V segment lost 5 bases, leaving 8 bases of the junction unmatched. Looked up from germline, CDR1 is SGHTA and CDR2 is FQGNSA. This chain's CDR3 is CASSPRQGAWTEAFF. CDR3 DNA: TGTGCCAGCAGCCCCCGACAGGGGGCTTGGACTGAAGCTTTCTTT. The full variable domain, in which reference TRBV7-2 and TRBJ1-1 provide the parts outside the CDR3, is GAGVSQSPSNKVTEKGKDVELRCDPISGHTALYWYRQSLGQGLEFLIYFQGNSAPDKSGLPSDRFSAERTGGSVSTLTIQRTQQEDSAVYLCASSPRQGAWTEAFFGQGTRLTVV.

The chain couples TRBV7-2 to TRBJ2-2; D is undetermined. The V end was cut by 6 bases, the J end by 6 bases, with 14 bases between. The CDR3 contains 14 residues. Germline CDR1 is SGHTA and CDR2 is FQGNSA. This chain's CDR3 is CASRESPAPGELFF. As DNA, the CDR3 is TGTGCCAGCAGGGAGAGCCCAGCCCCCGGGGAGCTGTTTTTT. The full variable domain, in which reference TRBV7-2 and TRBJ2-2 provide the parts outside the CDR3, is GAGVSQSPSNKVTEKGKDVELRCDPISGHTALYWYRQSLGQGLEFLIYFQGNSAPDKSGLPSDRFSAERTGGSVSTLTIQRTQQEDSAVYLCASRESPAPGELFFGEGSRLTVL.